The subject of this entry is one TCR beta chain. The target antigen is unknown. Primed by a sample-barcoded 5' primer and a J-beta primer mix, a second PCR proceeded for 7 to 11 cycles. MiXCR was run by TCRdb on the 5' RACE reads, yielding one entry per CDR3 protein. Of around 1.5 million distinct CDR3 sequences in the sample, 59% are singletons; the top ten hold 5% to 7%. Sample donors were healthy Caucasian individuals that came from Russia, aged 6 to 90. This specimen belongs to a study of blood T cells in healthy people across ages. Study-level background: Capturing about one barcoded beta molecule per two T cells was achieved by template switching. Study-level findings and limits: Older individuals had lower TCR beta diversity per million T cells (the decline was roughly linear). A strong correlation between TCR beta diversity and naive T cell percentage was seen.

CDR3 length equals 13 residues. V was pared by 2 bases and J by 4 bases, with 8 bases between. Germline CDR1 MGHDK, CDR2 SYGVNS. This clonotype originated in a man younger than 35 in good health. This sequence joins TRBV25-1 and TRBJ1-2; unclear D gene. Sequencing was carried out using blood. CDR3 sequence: CASSEGGIYGYTF. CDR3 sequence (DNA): TGTGCCAGCAGTGAAGGAGGAATCTATGGCTACACCTTC.